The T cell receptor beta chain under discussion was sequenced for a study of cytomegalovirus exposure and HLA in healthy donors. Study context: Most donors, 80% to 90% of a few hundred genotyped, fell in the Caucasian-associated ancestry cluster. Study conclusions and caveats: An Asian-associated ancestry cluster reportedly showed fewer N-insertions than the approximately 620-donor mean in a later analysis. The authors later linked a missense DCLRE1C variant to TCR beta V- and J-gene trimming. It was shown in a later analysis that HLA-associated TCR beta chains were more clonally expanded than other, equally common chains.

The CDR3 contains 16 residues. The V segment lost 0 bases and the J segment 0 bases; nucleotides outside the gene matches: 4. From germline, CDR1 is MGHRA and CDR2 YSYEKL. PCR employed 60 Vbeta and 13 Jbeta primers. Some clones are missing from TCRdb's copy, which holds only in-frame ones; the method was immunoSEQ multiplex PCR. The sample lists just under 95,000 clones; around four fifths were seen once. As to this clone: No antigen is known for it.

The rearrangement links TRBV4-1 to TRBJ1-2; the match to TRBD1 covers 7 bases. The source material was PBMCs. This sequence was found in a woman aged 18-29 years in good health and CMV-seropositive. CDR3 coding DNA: TGCGCCAGCAGCCAAGAAAGACAGGGCCCTAACTATGGCTACACCTTC. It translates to CASSQERQGPNYGYTF.